What follows are 5 T cell receptor beta chains derived from one specimen sequenced in a study of blood T cell repertoires in COVID-19. Sequencing was performed with immunoSEQ multiplex PCR; in TCRdb, only in-frame clones are kept and a portion is missing. The table includes 190,000 or so clones, roughly 86% detected once. Sequencing input: peripheral blood. Receptor source: a man aged 40-49 years with active or convalescent COVID-19.

The chain is built from TRBV3-1 (or the pseudogene TRBV3-2) and TRBJ2-1; 11 bases agree with TRBD2. This CDR3 is built from 15 residues. V shed 8 bases, J shed 0 bases, and the junction held 3 bases outside the gene matches. Germline CDR1 reads LGHDT; CDR2 reads YNNKEL (reference sequence). CDR3 amino acids: CASSGLAASYNEQFF. The DNA of the CDR3 is TGTGCCAGCTCGGGACTAGCGGCCTCCTACAATGAGCAGTTCTTC.

The chain employs TRBV6-1 and TRBJ2-1; 8 bases are shared with TRBD1. CDR3 size: 16 residues. V lost 1 base to trimming and J lost 6 bases; unmatched junction nucleotides: 8. Germline CDR1 MNHNS, CDR2 SASEGT. This CDR3 reads CASSEVDRVPPNEQFF. DNA of the CDR3: TGTGCCAGCAGTGAAGTGGACAGGGTCCCCCCCAATGAGCAGTTCTTC.

The V call is TRBV28, the J call TRBJ2-5; TRBD2 is a possible D gene (6 bases). The germline CDR1 and CDR2 sequences are MDHEN and SYDVKM. This CDR3 has 13 residues. Trimming left V 7 bases short and J 0 bases short, with 9 bases between. The CDR3 is CASTLAYQETQYF. CDR3 sequence (DNA): TGTGCCAGCACCCTAGCGTACCAAGAGACCCAGTACTTC.

The chain is built from TRBV7-9 and TRBJ2-7; D is ambiguous. The CDR3 totals 13 residues. Germline V gene data show CDR1 as SEHNR and CDR2 as FQNEAQ (reference sequence). The V end lost 3 bases, the J end lost 0 bases, and 6 bases lay between the germline ends. As DNA, the CDR3 is TGTGCCAGCAGCTTGTACAGCTCCTACGAGCAGTACTTC. This sequence encodes CASSLYSSYEQYF. The whole variable domain, filled in from reference TRBV7-9 and TRBJ2-7, reads DTGVSQNPRHKITKRGQNVTFRCDPISEHNRLYWYRQTLGQGPEFLTYFQNEAQLEKSRLLSDRFSAERPKGSFSTLEIQRTEQGDSAMYLCASSLYSSYEQYFGPGTRLTVT.

This clone was detected only a few times. This CDR3 reads CAWSVQLNQPQHF. CDR3 sequence (DNA): TGTGCCTGGAGTGTACAGCTGAATCAGCCCCAGCATTTT. The chain employs TRBV30 and TRBJ1-5; D unresolved. The V end lost 0 bases, the J end lost 4 bases, and 7 bases lay between the germline ends. The CDR3 has 13 amino acids. In germline, CDR1 is GTSNPN, CDR2 SVGIG (reference sequence).